These 28 T cell receptor beta chains originate from one sample sequenced in a study of tissue T cells after allogeneic stem cell transplantation. The time point here: mouse harvest day 7 after allogeneic transplant. Mouse grafts combined 10^7 T-cell-depleted bone marrow cells with 10^6 splenic CD5+ T cells. Clones were read by immunoSEQ multiplex PCR, and TCRdb kept only the in-frame ones, dropping some. The repertoire holds 4,500 to 6,500 clones, 48% seen once, with about 5.5% in the top ten. Sequenced: gut tissue. The receptors stem from a female BALB/c mouse given C57BL/6 T cells with graft-versus-host disease after an allogeneic hematopoietic cell transplant.

The sample holds a few counts of this clone. Germline and genes: mouse. The CDR3 end lies 1 residue beyond the end of the read and is filled in from the germline J gene. The chain combines TRBV26 with TRBJ2-5, with D possibly called TRBD1 or TRBD2 (5 bases each). Germline CDR1 and CDR2: KGHPV and FQNQEV (reference sequence). CDR3 length equals 13 residues. The germline V and J ends were trimmed by 4 bases and 2 bases, with 7 bases remaining between them. CDR3 loop: CASSQGPQDTQYF. The part of the CDR3 DNA that was read is TGTGCCAGCAGTCAGGGGCCCCAAGACACCCAGTAC.

A remark on this clone: Germline and genes here are mouse. The CDR3 end lies 1 residue beyond the end of the read and is filled in from the germline J gene. The chain has TRBV26 and TRBJ1-1; a weak D match, TRBD1 (6 bases). CDR3 length: 11 amino acids. V was cut by 2 bases and J by 9 bases, with 7 bases left in between. Germline-derived CDR1 and CDR2 are KGHPV and FQNQEV (reference sequence). The CDR3 bases that were read are TGTGCCAGCAGTCTGGACAGGAAAGTCTTC. Its protein product is CASSLDRKVF. The CDR3 in its entirety is CASSLDRKVFF. The full variable domain, its missing parts supplied by reference TRBV26 and TRBJ1-1, is NSKVIQTPRYLVKGQGQKAKMRCIPEKGHPVVFWYQQNKNNEFKFLINFQNQEVLQQIDMTEKRFSAECPSNSPCSLEIQSSEAGDSALYLCASSLDRKVFFGKGTRLTVV.

As to this clone: Gene names and germline match the mouse. Read data end 1 residue before the CDR3 end; the end is taken from the germline J gene. The chain joins TRBV15 to TRBJ1-3; D not certain. This CDR3 has 14 residues. Trimming removed 3 bases from V and 0 bases from J, with 6 bases in between. Germline CDR1 and CDR2: SGHND and FRSKSL. The covered CDR3 bases are TGTGCCAGCAGTTTGACAATTTCTGGAAATACGCTCTAT. This encodes CASSLTISGNTLY. The full CDR3 is CASSLTISGNTLYF.

This clone was seen a few times. Germline and genes here are mouse. The CDR3 end is not reached by the read, which stops 1 residue before it; the germline J gene fills it in. This chain uses TRBV29 with TRBJ1-3; D is unresolved. This CDR3 has 11 amino acids. With 3 bases removed from V and 4 bases from J, the gap between germline ends came to 1 base. In germline, CDR1 is MSHET, CDR2 SYDVDS. The sequenced part of the CDR3 DNA is TGTGCTAGCAGTTTGGGAAATACGCTCTAT. Protein product: CASSLGNTLY. The full CDR3 protein is CASSLGNTLYF.

As for this clone: Gene names and germline refer to mouse. The read gets to within 1 residue of the CDR3 end, and the germline J gene fills in the rest. The genes are TRBV26 and TRBJ1-6; D is unclear. TRBJ1-6 is marked as an open reading frame, function uncertain. The CDR3 extends over 13 amino acids. Germline V gene sequence: CDR1 KGHPV, CDR2 FQNQEV (reference sequence). V lost 4 bases and J 5 bases, leaving 6 bases between the germline ends. The DNA read from the CDR3 is TGTGCCAGCAGTCAGGGAAATAATTCGCCCCTCTAC. Its translation is CASSQGNNSPLY. The full CDR3 protein reads CASSQGNNSPLYF.

As to this clone: Here the gene names and germline are mouse. Coverage ceases 1 residue before the CDR3 finishes, and the germline J gene fills in the end. This chain connects TRBV3 to TRBJ2-3; 11 bases line up with TRBD1. CDR1 and CDR2 (germline): SNHLY, FYNGKV (reference sequence). V shed 4 bases and J 4 bases; nucleotides not matched to a gene: 4. The CDR3 consists of 15 residues. The part of the CDR3 DNA that was read is TGTGCCAGCAGCTCCCGGGACAGGGGGTCAGAAACGCTGTAT. Translated, it gives CASSSRDRGSETLY. The CDR3 in full is CASSSRDRGSETLYF.

Comments on this clone: Any gene name here is a mouse gene name. The missing CDR3 end, 1 residue past where the read stops, is filled in from the germline J gene. This chain links TRBV31 with TRBJ2-3, with 7 bases aligning to TRBD2. The CDR3 length is 14 residues. CDR1 and CDR2 (germline): GKSSPN, SITVG. V was clipped by 4 bases and J by 0 bases; unmatched bases: 4. The covered CDR3 bases are TGTGCCTGGACTGGGGGTTCTAGTGCAGAAACGCTGTAT. Encoded protein: CAWTGGSSAETLY. The CDR3 reads in full as CAWTGGSSAETLYF.

Of note for this clone: Any gene name here is a mouse gene name. This chain's CDR3 is CASSQTGTGYAEQFF. The part of the CDR3 DNA that was read is TGTGCCAGCAGCCAAACCGGGACAGGGTATGCTGAGCAGTTC. V gene TRBV2 combines with J gene TRBJ2-1; TRBD1 matches 9 bases. The read comes to an end 1 residue before the CDR3 does, leaving the germline J gene to fill in the end. The V segment lost 2 bases and the J segment 4 bases; nucleotides outside the gene matches: 3. Germline V CDR1 and CDR2: LGHNA, YSYQKL. The CDR3 is made up of 15 amino acids.

Note on this clone: Gene names are the mouse ones. The CDR3 DNA, read in part, is TGTGCCAGCAGTGAGGAGGGACAGGGGTCAGAAACGCTGTAT. Translated: CASSEEGQGSETLY. The CDR3 as a whole reads CASSEEGQGSETLYF. The rearrangement links TRBV13-3 to TRBJ2-3, with TRBD1 matching 10 bases. The read gets to within 1 residue of the CDR3 end, and the germline J gene fills in the rest. This CDR3 spans 15 amino acids. The germline CDR1 and CDR2 sequences are NNHDY and SYVADS. Trimming at V came to 2 bases and at J to 4 bases, leaving 4 bases not matched to a gene.

On this clone itself: Mouse germline and gene names are used. The read finishes 1 residue shy of the CDR3 end, and the germline J gene is used to complete it. The chain couples TRBV13-1 to TRBJ2-5, with D unresolved. The germline gives CDR1 NSHNY, CDR2 SYGAGN. V was shortened by 4 bases and J by 0 bases, with 6 bases between the two germline ends. CDR3 size: 13 residues. CDR3 loop: CASSPGNQDTQYF. The CDR3 DNA, read in part, is TGTGCCAGCAGTCCGGGGAACCAAGACACCCAGTAC.

By sample fraction, this clone is medium-sized. Genes and germline are mouse. The CDR3 is cut off 1 residue early in the read; its end comes from the germline J gene. V is TRBV26 and J is TRBJ2-7; D not certain. V was cut by 3 bases and J by 0 bases, with 3 bases left in between. The germline V gene has CDR1 KGHPV and CDR2 FQNQEV (reference sequence). The CDR3 has 12 residues. The DNA read from the CDR3 is TGTGCCAGCAGTCTCAGCTCCTATGAACAGTAC. Encoded protein: CASSLSSYEQY. The entire CDR3 sequence reads CASSLSSYEQYF.

As to this clone: Mouse names are used for the genes. Coverage ceases 1 residue before the CDR3 finishes, and the germline J gene fills in the end. The chain uses TRBV19 and TRBJ1-1, with TRBD1 matching over 7 bases. The CDR3 length is 14 residues. V lost 2 bases to trimming and J lost 0 bases; unmatched junction nucleotides: 1. CDR1 is FNHDT, CDR2 SITEND, per germline (reference sequence). The CDR3 loop reads CASSIGQANTEVFF. The sequenced CDR3 bases are TGTGCCAGCAGTATCGGACAGGCAAACACAGAAGTCTTC.

For this clone: Genes here carry mouse names. The sequenced fragment ends 1 residue before the CDR3 boundary, so the rest is inferred from the germline J gene. V gene TRBV29 combines with J gene TRBJ2-2; D unresolved. The CDR3 sequence is 14 residues long. With 1 base removed from V and 5 bases from J, the gap between germline ends came to 8 bases. CDR1 MSHET and CDR2 SYDVDS come from the germline V gene. Partial CDR3 DNA: TGTGCTAGCAGTTTATTTACAGAAACCGGGCAGCTCTAC. This translates into CASSLFTETGQLY. The entire CDR3 protein is CASSLFTETGQLYF.

This clone has only a few counts. Each gene name is a mouse one. The CDR3 extends 1 residue past the end of the read, so its final part is completed from the germline J gene. This sequence joins TRBV1 and TRBJ1-3, with D possibly being TRBD1 (5 bases). Trimming took 4 bases from V and 0 from J, leaving 7 bases between them. The CDR3 runs to 14 residues. Germline V CDR1 and CDR2: NSQYPW, LRSPGD (reference sequence). The CDR3 region is CTCSDRNSGNTLYF. CDR3 bases read: TGCACCTGCAGTGACAGGAATTCTGGAAATACGCTCTAT.

Note on this clone: Gene names are the mouse ones. The read terminates 1 residue before the CDR3 end, so the remaining end is supplied by the germline J gene. This chain uses TRBV4 with TRBJ1-3, with no clear D. Germline lookup yields CDR1 LGHDT and CDR2 YNNKQL (reference sequence). The CDR3 has 12 amino acids. V lost 5 bases and J 0 bases, leaving 2 bases between the germline ends. CDR3 amino acids: CASSTSGNTLYF. Incomplete CDR3 DNA: TGTGCCAGCAGCACTTCTGGAAATACGCTCTAT.

In regard to this clone: These gene names are mouse names. The covered CDR3 bases are TGTGCCAGCAGTCTGTGGGGACTGGGTGACACCCAGTAC. It yields the protein CASSLWGLGDTQY. The full CDR3 sequence reads CASSLWGLGDTQYF. The V call is TRBV24, the J call TRBJ2-5, with TRBD2 matching 9 bases. The read comes to an end 1 residue before the CDR3 does, leaving the germline J gene to fill in the end. Germline V gene lookup returns CDR1 KGHTA and CDR2 FRNEEI. The CDR3 runs to 14 residues. J lost 6 bases, V lost 1 base, and 2 bases had no gene match.

Points on this clone: Any gene name here is a mouse gene name. The CDR3 end is not reached by the read, which stops 1 residue before it; the germline J gene fills it in. The J gene is TRBJ2-7, the V gene TRBV23; the table's TRBD1 call for D was not verified on the DNA. CDR3 length: 13 residues. CDR1 is KGHTA, CDR2 FQNQQP, per germline. Incomplete CDR3 DNA: TGCTCCAGCAGTCAGACAGGGGCCTATGAACAGTAC. Its translation is CSSSQTGAYEQY. In full, the CDR3 reads CSSSQTGAYEQYF.

This clone was picked up a small number of times. The gene names given are mouse names. The sequence runs out 1 residue before the end of the CDR3; the remainder is reconstructed from the germline J gene. This chain connects TRBV3 to TRBJ2-7; D unclear. CDR3 length: 11 residues. V was pared by 3 bases and J by 6 bases, with 6 bases between. CDR1 is SNHLY, CDR2 FYNGKV, per germline (reference sequence). Incomplete CDR3 DNA: TGTGCCAGCAGCTTGGGTGGTGAACAGTAC. Its translation is CASSLGGEQY. In full, the CDR3 reads CASSLGGEQYF.

This clone was counted between two and nine times. Genes here carry mouse names. The read halts 1 residue ahead of the CDR3 end, with the missing end drawn from the germline J gene. The rearrangement links TRBV12-1 to TRBJ2-3; D is perhaps TRBD1 (6 bases). The CDR3 contains 14 residues. Germline lookup yields CDR1 SGHSN and CDR2 HYEKVE. Trimming left V 4 bases short and J 0 bases short, with 10 bases between. The CDR3: CASSTGSSAETLYF. The part of the CDR3 DNA that was read is TGTGCCAGCTCAACAGGGTCTAGTGCAGAAACGCTGTAT.

This clone came up a few times. Here the gene names and germline are mouse. The CDR3 region is CASREGNTGQLYF. The DNA read from the CDR3 is TGTGCCAGCAGGGAGGGAAACACCGGGCAGCTCTAC. The rearrangement links TRBV13-3 to TRBJ2-2; D uncertain. The read comes to an end 1 residue before the CDR3 does, leaving the germline J gene to fill in the end. CDR3 length equals 13 residues. V dropped 5 bases and J dropped 1 base, with 6 bases sitting between them. Germline-derived CDR1 and CDR2 are NNHDY and SYVADS.

This clone was detected a few times. Gene names are mouse gene names. The read ends 1 residue early relative to the CDR3; the germline J gene fills the gap. The chain carries TRBV13-1 and TRBJ2-5; 10 bases line up with TRBD2. This CDR3 has 16 residues. Germline V CDR1 and CDR2: NSHNY, SYGAGN. Trimming at V came to 0 bases and at J to 6 bases, leaving 7 bases not matched to a gene. The CDR3 protein is CASSDAGWGGMDTQYF. Partial CDR3 DNA: TGTGCCAGCAGTGATGCAGGCTGGGGGGGCATGGACACCCAGTAC.

Turning to this clone: Each gene name is a mouse one. The sequenced part of the CDR3 DNA is TGTGCCAGCAGCCCGGGGACAGGAGGGAGCACAGAAGTCTTC. It translates to CASSPGTGGSTEVF. The whole CDR3 is CASSPGTGGSTEVFF. The J gene is TRBJ1-1, the V gene TRBV3; TRBD1 matches 8 bases. The read falls 1 residue short of the CDR3 end, and the missing part is taken from the germline J gene. After removal of 5 bases from V and 4 bases from J, the junction contained 9 bases not matched to a gene. Germline V gene lookup returns CDR1 SNHLY and CDR2 FYNGKV (reference sequence). CDR3 size: 15 residues.

Regarding this clone: Genes here carry mouse names. The sequenced part of the CDR3 DNA is TGTGCCAGCAGTCTGGCCGGGACTGGGGGGTATGAACAGTAC. Amino acid sequence: CASSLAGTGGYEQY. The entire CDR3 sequence reads CASSLAGTGGYEQYF. The rearrangement links TRBV24 to TRBJ2-7; 12 bases agree with TRBD2. The read ends 1 residue before the CDR3 terminus; that terminus is restored from the germline J gene. Trimming at V came to 2 bases and at J to 4 bases, leaving 3 bases not matched to a gene. The CDR3 totals 15 residues. Looked up from germline, CDR1 is KGHTA and CDR2 is FRNEEI.

In this sample, this clone is large. Germline and genes here are mouse. The read ends 1 residue early relative to the CDR3; the germline J gene fills the gap. This chain links TRBV13-3 with TRBJ2-7; tentative D call: TRBD2 (5 bases). The V end lost 0 bases, the J end lost 0 bases, and 10 bases lay between the germline ends. Germline-derived CDR1 and CDR2 are NNHDY and SYVADS. This CDR3 is built from 15 residues. The DNA read from the CDR3 is TGTGCCAGCAGTGATGCTGGGAGGAGCTCCTATGAACAGTAC. Translated, it gives CASSDAGRSSYEQY. The full-length CDR3 reads as CASSDAGRSSYEQYF.

This clone has only one observation. Gene names and germline match the mouse. The sequenced fragment ends 1 residue before the CDR3 boundary, so the rest is inferred from the germline J gene. V and J are TRBV31 and TRBJ2-5; D might be TRBD1 (5 bases). Trimming took 2 bases from V and 1 from J, leaving 7 bases between them. The CDR3 contains 13 residues. Germline CDR1 is GKSSPN and CDR2 is SITVG. The CDR3 DNA, read in part, is TGTGCCTGGAGTTCGACAGACCAAGACACCCAGTAC. This encodes CAWSSTDQDTQY. The whole CDR3 is CAWSSTDQDTQYF.

As to this clone: Gene names are mouse gene names. The CDR3 goes on 1 residue after the read ends, and that part is filled in from the germline J gene. The chain links TRBV23 to TRBJ1-1. Looked up from germline, CDR1 is KGHTA and CDR2 is FQNQQP. The length of the CDR3 is 12 residues. The CDR3 bases that were read are TGCTCCAGCAGTCAATCGGGGGGGCGAGTCTTC. Encoded protein: CSSSQSGGRVF. The entire CDR3 protein is CSSSQSGGRVFF.

As concerns this clone: The genes and germline here are from mouse. The read comes to an end 1 residue before the CDR3 does, leaving the germline J gene to fill in the end. The chain carries TRBV26 and TRBJ2-2; D possibly matches TRBD1 or TRBD2 (6 bases each). Trimming removed 0 bases at V and 0 bases at J, with 8 bases between. Germline V gene data show CDR1 as KGHPV and CDR2 as FQNQEV (reference sequence). The CDR3 is 16 amino acids. The CDR3 reads CASSLSGGSNTGQLYF. The sequenced CDR3 bases are TGTGCCAGCAGTCTGTCTGGGGGCTCAAACACCGGGCAGCTCTAC.

This clone is labeled large. Gene names are the mouse ones. The read is 1 residue too short to cover the CDR3 end, so that end is filled in from the germline J gene. The chain carries TRBV13-3 and TRBJ2-7; the D gene is possibly TRBD2 (5 bases). The CDR3 has 11 amino acids. Germline CDR1 is NNHDY and CDR2 is SYVADS. Between the trimmed V and J ends, which lost 6 bases and 6 bases, there was a span of 10 bases. The CDR3 bases that were read are TGTGCCAGCATGGCTGGGCGTGAACAGTAC. It specifies CASMAGREQY. The whole CDR3 reads CASMAGREQYF.